The clone carrying this T cell receptor (beta chain) was observed a few times. This entry is derived from a study of molecular identifiers for immune sequencing clone quantification. V was cut by 4 bases and J by 2 bases, with 13 bases left in between. The CDR3 loop spans 14 amino acids. Looked up from germline, CDR1 is SGDLS and CDR2 is YYNGEE. MiXCR, applied by TCRdb to the PCR reads, yields one record per CDR3 protein. The sample consists of 550,000 to 750,000 distinct CDR3 sequences, about 20% of them appearing once. This receptor was obtained from a human donor in good health. Some libraries in this study had Jurkat cell RNA spiked in. The sample taken for sequencing was naive CD8+ T cells from blood, with Jurkat cell RNA spiked in. Subset here: FACS-sorted CD8+CD4-CCR7+CD45RA+ naive T cells. V gene TRBV9 combines with J gene TRBJ2-7; D tentatively reads TRBD1 or TRBD2 (5 bases each). The chain's CDR3 is CASSFRDATYEQYF. In DNA form, the CDR3 reads TGTGCCAGCAGCTTCAGGGACGCTACCTACGAGCAGTACTTC.